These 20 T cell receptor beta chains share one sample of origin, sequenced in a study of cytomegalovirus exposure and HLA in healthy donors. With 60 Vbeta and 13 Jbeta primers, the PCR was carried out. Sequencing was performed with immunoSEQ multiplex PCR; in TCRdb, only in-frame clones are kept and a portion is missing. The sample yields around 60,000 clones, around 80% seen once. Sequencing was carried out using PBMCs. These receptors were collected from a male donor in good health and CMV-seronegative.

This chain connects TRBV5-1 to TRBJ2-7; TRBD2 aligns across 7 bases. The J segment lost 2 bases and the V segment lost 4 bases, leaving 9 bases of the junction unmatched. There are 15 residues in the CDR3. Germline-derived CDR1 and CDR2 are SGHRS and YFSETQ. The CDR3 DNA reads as TGCGCCAGCAGCCCCCTAGGGAGGGCTCCCTACGAGCAGTACTTC. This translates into CASSPLGRAPYEQYF. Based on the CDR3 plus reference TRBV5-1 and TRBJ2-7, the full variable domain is KAGVTQTPRYLIKTRGQQVTLSCSPISGHRSVSWYQQTPGQGLQFLFEYFSETQRNKGNFPGRFSGRQFSNSRSEMNVSTLELGDSALYLCASSPLGRAPYEQYFGPGTRLTVT.

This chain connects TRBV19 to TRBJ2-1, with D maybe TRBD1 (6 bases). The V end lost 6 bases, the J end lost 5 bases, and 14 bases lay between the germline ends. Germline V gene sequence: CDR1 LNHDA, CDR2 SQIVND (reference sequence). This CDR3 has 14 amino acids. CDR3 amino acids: CASRGRGGDNEQFF. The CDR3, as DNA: TGTGCCAGTAGGGGGCGAGGGGGTGACAATGAGCAGTTCTTC.

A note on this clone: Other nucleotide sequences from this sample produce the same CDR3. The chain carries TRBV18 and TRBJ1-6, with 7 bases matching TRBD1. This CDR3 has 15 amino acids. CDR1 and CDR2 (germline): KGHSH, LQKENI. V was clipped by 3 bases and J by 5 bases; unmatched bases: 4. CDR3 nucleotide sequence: TGTGCCAGCTCACCGCAGGGGGGAAATAATTCACCCCTCCACTTT. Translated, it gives CASSPQGGNNSPLHF.

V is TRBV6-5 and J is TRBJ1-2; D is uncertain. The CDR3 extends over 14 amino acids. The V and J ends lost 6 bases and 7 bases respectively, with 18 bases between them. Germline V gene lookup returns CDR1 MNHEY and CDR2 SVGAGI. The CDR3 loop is CASSLLSPSGGYTF. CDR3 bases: TGTGCCAGCAGCCTCCTCTCCCCCTCGGGTGGCTACACCTTC.

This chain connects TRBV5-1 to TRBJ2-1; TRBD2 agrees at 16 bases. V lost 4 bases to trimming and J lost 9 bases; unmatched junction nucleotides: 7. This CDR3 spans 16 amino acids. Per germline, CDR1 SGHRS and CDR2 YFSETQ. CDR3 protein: CASSPQGLAGGVEQFF. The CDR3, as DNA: TGCGCCAGCAGCCCGCAGGGACTAGCGGGGGGGGTTGAGCAGTTCTTC. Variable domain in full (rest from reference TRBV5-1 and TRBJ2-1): KAGVTQTPRYLIKTRGQQVTLSCSPISGHRSVSWYQQTPGQGLQFLFEYFSETQRNKGNFPGRFSGRQFSNSRSEMNVSTLELGDSALYLCASSPQGLAGGVEQFFGPGTRLTVL.

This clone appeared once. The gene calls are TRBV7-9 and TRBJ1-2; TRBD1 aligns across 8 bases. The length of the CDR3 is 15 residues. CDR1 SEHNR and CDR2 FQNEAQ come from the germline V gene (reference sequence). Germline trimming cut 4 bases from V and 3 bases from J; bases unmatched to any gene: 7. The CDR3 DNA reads TGTGCCAGCAGCTCCCAGGGGGCAAACTACTATGGCTACACCTTC. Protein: CASSSQGANYYGYTF.

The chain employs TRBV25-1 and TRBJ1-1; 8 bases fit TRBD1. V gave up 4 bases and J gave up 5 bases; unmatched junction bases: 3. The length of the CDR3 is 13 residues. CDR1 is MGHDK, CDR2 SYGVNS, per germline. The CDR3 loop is CASSGQGNTEAFF. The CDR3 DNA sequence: TGTGCCAGCAGTGGACAGGGGAATACTGAAGCTTTCTTT.

The CDR3, as DNA: TGTGCCAGCAGCTTGGGAGGAGCTAGCGGGTCCTACAATGAGCAGTTCTTC. Its protein product is CASSLGGASGSYNEQFF. This chain uses TRBV5-4 with TRBJ2-1, with 8 bases that match TRBD2. Germline V gene sequence: CDR1 SGHNT, CDR2 YYREEE (reference sequence). The CDR3 covers 17 residues. The V gene end was trimmed by 0 bases and the J gene end by 1 base; junction bases not matched to a gene: 6.

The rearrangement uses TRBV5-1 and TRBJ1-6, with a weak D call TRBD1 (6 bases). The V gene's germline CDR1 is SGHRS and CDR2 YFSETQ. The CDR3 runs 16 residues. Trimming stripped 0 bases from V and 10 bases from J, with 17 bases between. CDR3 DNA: TGCGCCAGCAGCTTGGCCTTTGGGGGCGCGGGCTCACCCCTCCACTTT. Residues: CASSLAFGGAGSPLHF. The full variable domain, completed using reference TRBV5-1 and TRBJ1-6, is KAGVTQTPRYLIKTRGQQVTLSCSPISGHRSVSWYQQTPGQGLQFLFEYFSETQRNKGNFPGRFSGRQFSNSRSEMNVSTLELGDSALYLCASSLAFGGAGSPLHFGNGTRLTVT.

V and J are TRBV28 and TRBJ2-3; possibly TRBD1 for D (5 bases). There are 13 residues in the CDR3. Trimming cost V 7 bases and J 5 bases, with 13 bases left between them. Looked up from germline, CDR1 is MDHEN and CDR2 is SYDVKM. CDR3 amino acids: CASTLPGKDTQYF. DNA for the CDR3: TGTGCCAGCACCCTACCAGGGAAAGATACGCAGTATTTT.

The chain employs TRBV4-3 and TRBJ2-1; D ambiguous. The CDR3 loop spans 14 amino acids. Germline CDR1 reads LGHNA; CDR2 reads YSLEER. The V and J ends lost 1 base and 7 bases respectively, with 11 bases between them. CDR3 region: CASSQGVLGNEQFF. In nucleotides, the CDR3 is TGCGCCAGCAGCCAAGGCGTCCTCGGGAATGAGCAGTTCTTC.

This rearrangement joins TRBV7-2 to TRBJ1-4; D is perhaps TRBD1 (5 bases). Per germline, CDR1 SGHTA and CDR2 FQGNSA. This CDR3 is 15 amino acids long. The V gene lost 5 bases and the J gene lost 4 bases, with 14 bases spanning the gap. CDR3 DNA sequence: TGTGCCAGCAGCCTCCCGGGGGGAGGTAATGAAAAACTGTTTTTT. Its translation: CASSLPGGGNEKLFF.

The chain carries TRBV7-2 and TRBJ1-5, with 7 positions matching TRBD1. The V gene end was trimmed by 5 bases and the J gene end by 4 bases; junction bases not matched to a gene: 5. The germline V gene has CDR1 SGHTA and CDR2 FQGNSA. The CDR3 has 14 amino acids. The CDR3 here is CASSHDRANQPQHF. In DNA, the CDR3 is TGTGCCAGCAGCCACGACAGGGCGAATCAGCCCCAGCATTTT. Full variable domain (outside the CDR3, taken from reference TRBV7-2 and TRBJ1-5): GAGVSQSPSNKVTEKGKDVELRCDPISGHTALYWYRQSLGQGLEFLIYFQGNSAPDKSGLPSDRFSAERTGGSVSTLTIQRTQQEDSAVYLCASSHDRANQPQHFGDGTRLSIL.

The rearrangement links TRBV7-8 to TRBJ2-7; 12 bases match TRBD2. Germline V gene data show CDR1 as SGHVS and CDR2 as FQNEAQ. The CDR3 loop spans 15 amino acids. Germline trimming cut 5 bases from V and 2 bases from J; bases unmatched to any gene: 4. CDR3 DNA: TGTGCCAGCAGCGTCGGACTAGCGGGGACCTACGAGCAGTACTTC. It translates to CASSVGLAGTYEQYF.

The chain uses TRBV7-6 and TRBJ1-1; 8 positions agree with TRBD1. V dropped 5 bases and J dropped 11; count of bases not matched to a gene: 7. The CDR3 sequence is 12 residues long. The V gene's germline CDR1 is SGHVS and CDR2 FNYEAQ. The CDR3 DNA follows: TGTGCCAGCAGCGCATACAGGGGGGAGGCTTTCTTT. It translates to CASSAYRGEAFF.

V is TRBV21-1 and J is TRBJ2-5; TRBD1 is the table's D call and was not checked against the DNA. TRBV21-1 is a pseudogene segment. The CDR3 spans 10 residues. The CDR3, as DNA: TGTGCCACCAGCGGCGAGACCCAGTACTTC. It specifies CATSGETQYF.

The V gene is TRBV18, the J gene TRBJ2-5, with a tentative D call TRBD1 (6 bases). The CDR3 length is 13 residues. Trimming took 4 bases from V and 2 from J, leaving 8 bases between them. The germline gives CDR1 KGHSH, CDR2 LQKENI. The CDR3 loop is CASSLDSQETQYF. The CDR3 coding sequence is TGTGCCAGCTCACTGGACAGTCAAGAGACCCAGTACTTC. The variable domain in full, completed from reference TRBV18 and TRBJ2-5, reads NAGVMQNPRHLVRRRGQEARLRCSPMKGHSHVYWYRQLPEEGLKFMVYLQKENIIDESGMPKERFSAEFPKEGPSILRIQQVVRGDSAAYFCASSLDSQETQYFGPGTRLLVL.

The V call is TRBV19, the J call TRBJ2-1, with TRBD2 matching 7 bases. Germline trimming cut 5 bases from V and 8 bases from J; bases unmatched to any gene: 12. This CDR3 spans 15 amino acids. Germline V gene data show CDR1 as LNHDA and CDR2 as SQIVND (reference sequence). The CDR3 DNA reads TGTGCCAGTAGTTCGTCGCGGGGGAATTTATATGAGCAGTTCTTC. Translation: CASSSSRGNLYEQFF.

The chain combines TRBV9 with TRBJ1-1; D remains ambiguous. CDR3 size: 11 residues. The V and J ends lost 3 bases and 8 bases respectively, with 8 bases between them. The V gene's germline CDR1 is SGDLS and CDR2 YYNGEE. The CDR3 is CASSAYGEAFF. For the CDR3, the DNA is TGTGCCAGCAGCGCGTACGGGGAAGCTTTCTTT.

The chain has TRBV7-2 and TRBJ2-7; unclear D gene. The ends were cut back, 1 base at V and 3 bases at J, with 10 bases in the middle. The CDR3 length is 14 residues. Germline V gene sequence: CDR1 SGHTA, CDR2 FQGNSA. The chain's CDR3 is CASSLDHSFYEQYF. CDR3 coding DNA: TGTGCCAGCAGCTTAGACCACTCTTTCTACGAGCAGTACTTC.